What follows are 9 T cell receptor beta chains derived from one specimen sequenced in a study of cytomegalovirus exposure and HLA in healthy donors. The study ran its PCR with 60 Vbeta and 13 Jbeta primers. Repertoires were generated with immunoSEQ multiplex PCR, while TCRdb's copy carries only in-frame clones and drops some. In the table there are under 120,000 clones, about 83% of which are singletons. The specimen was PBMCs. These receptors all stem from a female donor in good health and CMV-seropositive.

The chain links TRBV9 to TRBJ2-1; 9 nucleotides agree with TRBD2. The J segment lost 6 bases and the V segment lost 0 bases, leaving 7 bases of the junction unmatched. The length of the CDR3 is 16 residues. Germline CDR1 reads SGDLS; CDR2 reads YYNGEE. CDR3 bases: TGTGCCAGCAGCGTAGTTTCTCGCGGGGGGGTCAATGAGCAGTTCTTC. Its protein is CASSVVSRGGVNEQFF. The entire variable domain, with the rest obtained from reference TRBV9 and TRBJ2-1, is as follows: DSGVTQTPKHLITATGQRVTLRCSPRSGDLSVYWYQQSLDQGLQFLIQYYNGEERAKGNILERFSAQQFPDLHSELNLSSLELGDSALYFCASSVVSRGGVNEQFFGPGTRLTVL.

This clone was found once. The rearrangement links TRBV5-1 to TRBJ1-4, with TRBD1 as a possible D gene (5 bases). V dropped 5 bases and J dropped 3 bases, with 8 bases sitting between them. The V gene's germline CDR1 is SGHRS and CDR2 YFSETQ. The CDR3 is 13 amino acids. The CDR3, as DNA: TGCGCCAGCAGACAGGACCCTAATGAAAAACTGTTTTTT. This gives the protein CASRQDPNEKLFF.

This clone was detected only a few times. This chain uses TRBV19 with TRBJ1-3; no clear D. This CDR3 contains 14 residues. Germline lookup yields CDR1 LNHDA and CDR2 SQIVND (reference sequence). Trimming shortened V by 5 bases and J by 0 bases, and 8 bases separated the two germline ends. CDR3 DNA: TGTGCCAGTAGTCCCCGGGACTCTGGAAACACCATATATTTT. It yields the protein CASSPRDSGNTIYF.

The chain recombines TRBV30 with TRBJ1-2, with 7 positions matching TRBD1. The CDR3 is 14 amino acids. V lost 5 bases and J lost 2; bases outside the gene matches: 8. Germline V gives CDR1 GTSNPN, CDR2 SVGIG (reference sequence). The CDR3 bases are TGTGCCTGGCGCAACAGGGGACCCAACTATGGCTACACCTTC. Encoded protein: CAWRNRGPNYGYTF.

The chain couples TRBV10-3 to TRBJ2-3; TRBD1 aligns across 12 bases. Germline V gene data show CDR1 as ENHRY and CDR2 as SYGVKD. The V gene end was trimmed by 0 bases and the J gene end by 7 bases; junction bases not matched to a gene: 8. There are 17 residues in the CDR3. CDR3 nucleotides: TGTGCCATCAGTGAGTCGGAGGGGACAGGGGGCAAAAATACGCAGTATTTT. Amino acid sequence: CAISESEGTGGKNTQYF.

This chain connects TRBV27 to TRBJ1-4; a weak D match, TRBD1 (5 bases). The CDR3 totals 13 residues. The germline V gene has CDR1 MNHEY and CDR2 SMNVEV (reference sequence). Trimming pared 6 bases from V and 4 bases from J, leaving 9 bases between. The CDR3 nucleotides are TGTGCCAGCAGAGACAGCTTTAATGAAAAACTGTTTTTT. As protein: CASRDSFNEKLFF.

CDR3: CASSWGVVRQETQYF. CDR3 bases: TGTGCCAGCAGTTGGGGGGTAGTCCGTCAAGAGACCCAGTACTTC. The chain couples TRBV6-5 to TRBJ2-5; TRBD2 is a possible D gene (6 bases). V was trimmed by 4 bases and J by 2 bases, leaving 14 bases between them. Germline-derived CDR1 and CDR2 are MNHEY and SVGAGI. CDR3 size: 15 residues.

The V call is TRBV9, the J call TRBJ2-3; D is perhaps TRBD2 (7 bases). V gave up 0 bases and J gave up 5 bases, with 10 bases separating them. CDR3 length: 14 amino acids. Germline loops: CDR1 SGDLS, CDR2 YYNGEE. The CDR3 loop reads CASSVGGGRDTQYF. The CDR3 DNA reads TGTGCCAGCAGCGTAGGGGGGGGCCGAGATACGCAGTATTTT.

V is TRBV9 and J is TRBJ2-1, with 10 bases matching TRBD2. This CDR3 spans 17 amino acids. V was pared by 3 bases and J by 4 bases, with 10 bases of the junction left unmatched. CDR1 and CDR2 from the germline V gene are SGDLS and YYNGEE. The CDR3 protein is CASSELKGLADYNEQFF. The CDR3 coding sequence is TGTGCCAGCAGCGAACTAAAAGGACTAGCGGATTACAATGAGCAGTTCTTC.